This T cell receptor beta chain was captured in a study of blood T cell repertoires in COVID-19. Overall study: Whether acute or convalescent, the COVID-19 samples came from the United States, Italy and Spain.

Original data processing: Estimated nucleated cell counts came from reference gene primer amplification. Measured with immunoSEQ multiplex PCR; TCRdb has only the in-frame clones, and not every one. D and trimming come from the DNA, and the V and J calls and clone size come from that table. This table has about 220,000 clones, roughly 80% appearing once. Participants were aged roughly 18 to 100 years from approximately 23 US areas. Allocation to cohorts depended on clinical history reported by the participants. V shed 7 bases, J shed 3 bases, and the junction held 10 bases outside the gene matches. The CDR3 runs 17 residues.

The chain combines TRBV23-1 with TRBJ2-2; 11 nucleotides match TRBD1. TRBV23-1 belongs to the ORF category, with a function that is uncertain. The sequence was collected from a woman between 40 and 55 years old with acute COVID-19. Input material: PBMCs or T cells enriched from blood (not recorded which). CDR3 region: CASILHADRGHTGELFF. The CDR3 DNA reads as TGCGCCAGCATCCTCCACGCGGACAGGGGGCACACCGGGGAGCTGTTTTTT.